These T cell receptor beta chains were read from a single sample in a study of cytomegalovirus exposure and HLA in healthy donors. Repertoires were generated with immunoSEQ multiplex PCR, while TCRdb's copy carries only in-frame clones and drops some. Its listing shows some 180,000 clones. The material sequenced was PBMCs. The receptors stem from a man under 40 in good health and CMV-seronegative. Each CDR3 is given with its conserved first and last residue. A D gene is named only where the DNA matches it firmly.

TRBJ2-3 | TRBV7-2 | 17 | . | CASSSRGGGVGTDTQYF | TGTGCCAGCAGCTCCCGGGGAGGGGGGGTGGGCACAGATACGCAGTATTTT
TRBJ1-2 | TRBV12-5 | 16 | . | CASGLLSGGLNYGYTF | TGTGCTAGTGGTTTGCTTTCCGGGGGTCTAAACTATGGCTACACCTTC
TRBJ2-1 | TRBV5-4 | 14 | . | CASSLPQTGSEQFF | TGTGCCAGCAGCTTGCCACAAACAGGGAGTGAGCAGTTCTTC
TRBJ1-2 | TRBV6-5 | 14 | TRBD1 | CASSLRGPVYGYTF | TGTGCCAGCAGCCTTAGGGGGCCTGTCTATGGCTACACCTTC
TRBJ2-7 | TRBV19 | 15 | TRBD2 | CASSQLAGVAYEQYF | TGTGCCAGTAGTCAACTAGCGGGAGTCGCCTACGAGCAGTACTTC
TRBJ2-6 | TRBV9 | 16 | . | CASLGGGHSGANVLTF | TGTGCCAGTCTAGGGGGGGGCCACTCTGGGGCCAACGTCCTGACTTTC
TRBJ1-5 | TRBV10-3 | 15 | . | CAISDYRDNNQPQHF | TGTGCCATCAGTGACTACAGGGACAACAATCAGCCCCAGCATTTT
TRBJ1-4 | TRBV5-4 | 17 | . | CASSLAQGMRRTEKLFF | TGTGCCAGCAGCTTGGCCCAGGGTATGAGGCGGACTGAAAAACTGTTTTTT
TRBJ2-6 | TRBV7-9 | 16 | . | CASSLGSYGVANVLTF | TGTGCCAGCAGCTTAGGTTCATACGGGGTGGCCAACGTCCTGACTTTC
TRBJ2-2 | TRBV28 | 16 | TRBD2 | CASSSWAGGGTGELFF | TGTGCCAGCAGCAGTTGGGCGGGAGGCGGCACCGGGGAGCTGTTTTTT
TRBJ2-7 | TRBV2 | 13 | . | CASNHGVSYEQYF | TGTGCCAGCAACCACGGGGTTTCCTACGAGCAGTACTTC
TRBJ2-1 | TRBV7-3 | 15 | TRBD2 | CASSPGLAGGNEQFF | TGTGCCAGCAGCCCGGGACTAGCGGGAGGCAATGAGCAGTTCTTC
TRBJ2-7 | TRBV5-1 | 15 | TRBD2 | CASSLVAGEGYEQYF | TGCGCCAGCAGCTTGGTGGCGGGGGAGGGCTACGAGCAGTACTTC
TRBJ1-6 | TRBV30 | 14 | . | CAWSVRSYNSPLHF | TGTGCCTGGAGTGTGCGCTCCTATAATTCACCCCTCCACTTT
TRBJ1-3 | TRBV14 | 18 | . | CASSQEEGAETSGNTIYF | TGTGCCAGCAGCCAAGAAGAGGGCGCGGAGACCTCTGGAAACACCATATATTTT
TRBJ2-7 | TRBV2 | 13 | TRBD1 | CASRAGGVYEQYF | TGTGCCAGCAGGGCAGGGGGCGTTTACGAGCAGTACTTC
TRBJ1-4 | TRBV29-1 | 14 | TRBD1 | CSVGHRGLDEKLFF | TGCAGCGTTGGGCACAGGGGGTTGGATGAAAAACTGTTTTTT
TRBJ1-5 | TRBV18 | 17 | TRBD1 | CASSPPSGQGSNQPQHF | TGTGCCAGCTCACCACCGTCAGGACAGGGCTCCAATCAGCCCCAGCATTTT
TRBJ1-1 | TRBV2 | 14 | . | CASSETGGGTEAFF | TGTGCCAGCAGTGAGACAGGCGGCGGCACTGAAGCTTTCTTT
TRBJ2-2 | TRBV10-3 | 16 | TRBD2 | CAISEEGGRRTGELFF | TGTGCCATCAGTGAGGAGGGCGGGAGGCGCACCGGGGAGCTGTTTTTT
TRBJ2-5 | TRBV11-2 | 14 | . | CASSLVAGSETQYF | TGTGCCAGCAGCTTAGTGGCGGGGTCGGAGACCCAGTACTTC
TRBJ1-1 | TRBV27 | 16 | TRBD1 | CASKGTGTGENSEAFF | TGTGCCAGCAAGGGGACCGGGACAGGAGAAAATAGTGAAGCTTTCTTT
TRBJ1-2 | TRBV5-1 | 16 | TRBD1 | CASSLAEPRAGGGYTF | TGCGCCAGCAGCTTGGCCGAACCACGGGCAGGGGGTGGCTACACCTTC
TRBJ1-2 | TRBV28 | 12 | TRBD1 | CATTGDYYGYTF | TGTGCCACCACAGGGGACTACTATGGCTACACCTTC
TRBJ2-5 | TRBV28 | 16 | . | CASSLWFPGAAETQYF | TGTGCCAGCAGTTTATGGTTCCCAGGCGCCGCTGAGACCCAGTACTTC
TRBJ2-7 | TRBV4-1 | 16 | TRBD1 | CASSQDRDRYSYEQYF | TGCGCCAGCAGCCAGGATCGGGACAGATACTCCTACGAGCAGTACTTC
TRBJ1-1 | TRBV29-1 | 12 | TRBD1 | CSVGDRGFTAFF | TGCAGCGTTGGCGACAGGGGGTTTACGGCTTTCTTT
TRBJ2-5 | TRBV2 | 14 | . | CASSGREVQETQYF | TGTGCCAGCAGTGGGAGGGAGGTACAAGAGACCCAGTACTTC
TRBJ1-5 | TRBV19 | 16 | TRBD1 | CASSTHGQGVNQPQHF | TGTGCCAGTAGTACTCATGGACAGGGGGTAAATCAGCCCCAGCATTTT
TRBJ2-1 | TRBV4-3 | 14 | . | CASSQDSLYNEQFF | TGCGCCAGCAGCCAAGATTCCCTATACAATGAGCAGTTCTTC
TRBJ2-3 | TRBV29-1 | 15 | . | CSVEDLTELTDTQYF | TGCAGCGTTGAAGATTTAACAGAGCTCACAGATACGCAGTATTTT
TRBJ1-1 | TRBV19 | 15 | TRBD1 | CASSPIDRANTEAFF | TGTGCCAGTAGTCCTATAGACAGGGCGAACACTGAAGCTTTCTTT
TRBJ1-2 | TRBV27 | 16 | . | CASSSAVVGAWYGYTF | TGTGCCAGCAGTTCCGCCGTCGTTGGGGCATGGTATGGCTACACCTTC
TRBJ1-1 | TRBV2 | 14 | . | CASSEGGAGTEAFF | TGTGCCAGCAGTGAAGGCGGGGCTGGCACTGAAGCTTTCTTT
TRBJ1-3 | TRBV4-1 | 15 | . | CASSQDWETGNTIYF | TGCGCCAGCAGCCAAGATTGGGAGACGGGAAACACCATATATTTT
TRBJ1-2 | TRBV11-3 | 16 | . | CASSTSSTGLPHGYTF | TGTGCCAGCAGCACCTCATCGACAGGTCTCCCGCATGGCTACACCTTC
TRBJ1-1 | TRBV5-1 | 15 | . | CASSLSTVINTEAFF | TGCGCCAGCAGCTTGTCGACAGTTATTAACACTGAAGCTTTCTTT
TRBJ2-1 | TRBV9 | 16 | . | CASSVSGGGAYNEQFF | TGTGCCAGCAGCGTATCCGGGGGTGGCGCCTACAATGAGCAGTTCTTC
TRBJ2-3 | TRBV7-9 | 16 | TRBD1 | CASSSNRGPGTDTQYF | TGTGCCAGCAGCTCGAACAGGGGGCCGGGCACAGATACGCAGTATTTT
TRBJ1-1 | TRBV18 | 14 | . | CASSQTTGRSEAFF | TGTGCCAGCTCACAAACCACAGGGAGATCTGAAGCTTTCTTT
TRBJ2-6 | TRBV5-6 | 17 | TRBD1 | CASSPGQIYSGANVLTF | TGTGCCAGCAGTCCGGGACAGATCTACTCTGGGGCCAACGTCCTGACTTTC
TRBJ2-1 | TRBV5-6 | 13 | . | CASSLGSGNEQFF | TGTGCCAGCAGCTTGGGGTCGGGGAATGAGCAGTTCTTC
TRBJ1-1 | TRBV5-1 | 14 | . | CASSRGGVNTEAFF | TGCGCCAGCAGCCGGGGGGGGGTGAACACTGAAGCTTTCTTT
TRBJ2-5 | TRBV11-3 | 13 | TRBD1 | CASSLQGAKTQYF | TGTGCCAGCAGCTTACAGGGGGCGAAGACCCAGTACTTC